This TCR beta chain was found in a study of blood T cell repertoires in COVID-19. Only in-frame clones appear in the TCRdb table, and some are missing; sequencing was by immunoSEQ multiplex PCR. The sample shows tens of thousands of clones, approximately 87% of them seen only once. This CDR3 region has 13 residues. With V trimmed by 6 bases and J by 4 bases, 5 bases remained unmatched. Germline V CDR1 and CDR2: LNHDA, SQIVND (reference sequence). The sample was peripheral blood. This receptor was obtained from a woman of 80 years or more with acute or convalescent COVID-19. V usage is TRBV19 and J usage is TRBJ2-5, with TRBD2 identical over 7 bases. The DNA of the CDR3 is TGTGCCAGTAGGCGGGAGCGTCGAGAGACCCAGTACTTC. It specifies CASRRERRETQYF.